The 8 T cell receptor beta chains presented below share a single source sample, sequenced in a study of cytomegalovirus exposure and HLA in healthy donors. The PCR contained 60 Vbeta and 13 Jbeta primers. Assay: immunoSEQ multiplex PCR; the TCRdb copy retains only in-frame clones and omits some. The sample contains 150,000 to 200,000 clones, around three quarters of which appear only once. Material: PBMCs. Source of these receptors: a woman in her forties in good health and CMV-seronegative.

The chain combines TRBV5-4 with TRBJ1-2; a possible D gene is TRBD1 (6 bases). The germline V gene encodes CDR1 SGHNT and CDR2 YYREEE (reference sequence). V was trimmed by 3 bases and J by 12 bases, leaving 24 bases between them. This CDR3 comprises 15 residues. The CDR3: CASSSQGGAARIHTF. In nucleotides, the CDR3 is TGTGCCAGCAGCTCCCAAGGGGGTGCGGCTAGAATCCACACCTTC.

The chain joins TRBV11-3 to TRBJ2-7; tentative D call: TRBD1 (5 bases). The V end lost 4 bases, the J end lost 0 bases, and 13 bases lay between the germline ends. The CDR3 is 15 residues long. The germline gives CDR1 SGHNT, CDR2 YENEEA. In nucleotides, the CDR3 is TGTGCCAGCAGCTCAGGACAAACGAGCTCCTACGAGCAGTACTTC. It is translated as CASSSGQTSSYEQYF.

This sequence joins TRBV27 and TRBJ1-1; 8 positions agree with TRBD1. With V trimmed by 3 bases and J by 1 base, 4 bases remained unmatched. The CDR3 contains 15 residues. Germline CDR1 MNHEY, CDR2 SMNVEV (reference sequence). DNA of the CDR3: TGTGCCAGCAGTTTCGACAGGGGCCCGAACACTGAAGCTTTCTTT. This codes for CASSFDRGPNTEAFF.

The chain employs TRBV10-3 and TRBJ1-1; TRBD1 might be the D (6 bases). In germline, CDR1 is ENHRY, CDR2 SYGVKD. The CDR3 runs to 12 residues. Trimming removed 0 bases from V and 11 bases from J, with 10 bases in between. CDR3 in DNA: TGTGCCATCAGTGAGTCGGCAGGGGACGCTTTCTTT. It encodes CAISESAGDAFF.

CDR3 nucleotides: TGCGCCAGCAGCCAGGGACTAGCGGGAGGACCCACCTACGAGCAGTACTTC. Encoded protein: CASSQGLAGGPTYEQYF. The chain employs TRBV5-1 and TRBJ2-7; 15 bases line up with TRBD2. Germline V gives CDR1 SGHRS, CDR2 YFSETQ. The J segment lost 2 bases and the V segment lost 4 bases, leaving 7 bases of the junction unmatched. This CDR3 has 17 residues. The entire variable domain, with the rest obtained from reference TRBV5-1 and TRBJ2-7, is as follows: KAGVTQTPRYLIKTRGQQVTLSCSPISGHRSVSWYQQTPGQGLQFLFEYFSETQRNKGNFPGRFSGRQFSNSRSEMNVSTLELGDSALYLCASSQGLAGGPTYEQYFGPGTRLTVT.

The rearrangement links TRBV30 to TRBJ2-2; weak D call: TRBD1 (5 bases). Germline V gene sequence: CDR1 GTSNPN, CDR2 SVGIG (reference sequence). V was pared by 2 bases and J by 0 bases, with 13 bases between. The length of the CDR3 is 16 residues. The CDR3 is CAWSRPGPPNTGELFF. The CDR3 DNA reads TGTGCCTGGAGTCGGCCAGGGCCCCCGAACACCGGGGAGCTGTTTTTT.

V and J are TRBV4-2 and TRBJ2-5, with D unclear. CDR1 and CDR2 (germline): LGHNA, YNFKEQ. This CDR3 contains 13 residues. V shed 0 bases and J shed 2 bases, with 4 bases lying between them. In DNA form, the CDR3 reads TGTGCCAGCAGCCAAGATAAACAAGAGACCCAGTACTTC. Encoded protein: CASSQDKQETQYF.

The genes are TRBV9 and TRBJ2-5, with 9 bases fitting TRBD2. Unmatched junction bases numbered 8, after V lost 4 bases and J lost 1 base. The length of the CDR3 is 16 residues. CDR1 is SGDLS and CDR2 is YYNGEE in the germline V gene. The CDR3 DNA reads as TGTGCCAGCAGCCCTGGTTCACTAGCGGGCCAAGAGACCCAGTACTTC. Its translation is CASSPGSLAGQETQYF.